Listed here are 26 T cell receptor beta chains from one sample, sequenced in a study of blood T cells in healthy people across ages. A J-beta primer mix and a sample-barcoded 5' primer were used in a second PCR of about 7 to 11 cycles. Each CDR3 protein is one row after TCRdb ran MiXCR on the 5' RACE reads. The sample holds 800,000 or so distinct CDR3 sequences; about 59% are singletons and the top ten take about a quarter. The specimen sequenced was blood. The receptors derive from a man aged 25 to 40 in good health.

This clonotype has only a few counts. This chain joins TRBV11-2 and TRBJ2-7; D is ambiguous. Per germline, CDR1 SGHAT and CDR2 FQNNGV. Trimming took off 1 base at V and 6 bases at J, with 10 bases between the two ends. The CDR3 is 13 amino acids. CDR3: CASSLVLTSEQYF. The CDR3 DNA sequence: TGTGCCAGCAGCTTAGTTTTGACGAGCGAGCAGTACTTC.

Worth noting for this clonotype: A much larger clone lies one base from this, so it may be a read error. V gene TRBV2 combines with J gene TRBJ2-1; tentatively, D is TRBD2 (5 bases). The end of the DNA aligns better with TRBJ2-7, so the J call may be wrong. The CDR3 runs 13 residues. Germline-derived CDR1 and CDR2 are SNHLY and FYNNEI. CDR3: CASNPGEYNEQYF. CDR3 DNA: TGTGCCAGCAACCCTGGGGAGTACAATGAGCAGTACTTC.

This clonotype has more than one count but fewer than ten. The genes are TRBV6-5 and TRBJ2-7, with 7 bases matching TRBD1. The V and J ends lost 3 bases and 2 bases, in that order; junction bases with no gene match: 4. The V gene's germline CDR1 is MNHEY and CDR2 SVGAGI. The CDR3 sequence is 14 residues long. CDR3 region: CASSYGTVPYEQYF. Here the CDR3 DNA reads TGTGCCAGCAGTTATGGGACAGTACCCTACGAGCAGTACTTC.

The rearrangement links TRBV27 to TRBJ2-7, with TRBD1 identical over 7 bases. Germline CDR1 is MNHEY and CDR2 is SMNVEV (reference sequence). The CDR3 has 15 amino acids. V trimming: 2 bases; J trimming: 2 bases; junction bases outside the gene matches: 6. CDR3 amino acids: CASSLRVGQTYEQYF. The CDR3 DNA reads TGTGCCAGCAGTTTACGAGTGGGACAGACCTACGAGCAGTACTTC.

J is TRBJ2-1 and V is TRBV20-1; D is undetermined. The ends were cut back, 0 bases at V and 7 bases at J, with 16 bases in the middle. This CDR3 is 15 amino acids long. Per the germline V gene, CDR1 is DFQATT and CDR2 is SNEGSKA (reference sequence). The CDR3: CSARDLLVGLNEQFF. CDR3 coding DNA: TGCAGTGCTAGAGATCTCCTAGTTGGGTTAAATGAGCAGTTCTTC.

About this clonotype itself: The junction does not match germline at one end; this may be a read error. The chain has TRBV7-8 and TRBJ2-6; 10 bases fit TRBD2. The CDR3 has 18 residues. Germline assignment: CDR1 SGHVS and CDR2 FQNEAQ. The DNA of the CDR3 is TGTGCCAGCAGCGTTGCCGGGACTAGCGTCTCTGGGGCCAGCGTCCTGACTTTC. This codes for CASSVAGTSVSGASVLTF.

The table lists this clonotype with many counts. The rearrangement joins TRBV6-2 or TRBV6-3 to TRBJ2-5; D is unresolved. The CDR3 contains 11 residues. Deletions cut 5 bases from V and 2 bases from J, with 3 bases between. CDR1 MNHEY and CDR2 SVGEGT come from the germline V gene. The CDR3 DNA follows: TGTGCCAGCAGTAAACAAGAGACCCAGTACTTC. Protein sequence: CASSKQETQYF.

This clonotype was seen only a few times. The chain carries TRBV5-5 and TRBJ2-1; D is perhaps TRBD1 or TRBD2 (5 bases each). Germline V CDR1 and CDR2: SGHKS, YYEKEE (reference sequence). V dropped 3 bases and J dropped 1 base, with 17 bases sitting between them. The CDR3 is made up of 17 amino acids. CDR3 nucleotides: TGTGCCAGCAGCTCACGGGGCTCTACCCTATCCTACAATGAGCAGTTCTTC. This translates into CASSSRGSTLSYNEQFF.

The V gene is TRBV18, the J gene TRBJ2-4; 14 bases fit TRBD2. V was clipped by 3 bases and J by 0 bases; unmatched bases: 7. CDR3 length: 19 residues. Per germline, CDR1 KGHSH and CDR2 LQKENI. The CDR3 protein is CASSPGLAGDPIAKNIQYF. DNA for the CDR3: TGTGCCAGCTCACCGGGACTAGCGGGGGACCCGATAGCCAAAAACATTCAGTACTTC. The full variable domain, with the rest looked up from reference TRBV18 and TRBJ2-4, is NAGVMQNPRHLVRRRGQEARLRCSPMKGHSHVYWYRQLPEEGLKFMVYLQKENIIDESGMPKERFSAEFPKEGPSILRIQQVVRGDSAAYFCASSPGLAGDPIAKNIQYFGAGTRLSVL.

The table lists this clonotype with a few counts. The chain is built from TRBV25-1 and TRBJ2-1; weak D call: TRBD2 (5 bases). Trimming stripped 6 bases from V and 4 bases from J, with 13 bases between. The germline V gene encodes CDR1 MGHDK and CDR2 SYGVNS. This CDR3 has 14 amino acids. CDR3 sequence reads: CASRDDYRYNEQFF. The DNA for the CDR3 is TGTGCCAGCAGAGACGACTACCGTTACAATGAGCAGTTCTTC.

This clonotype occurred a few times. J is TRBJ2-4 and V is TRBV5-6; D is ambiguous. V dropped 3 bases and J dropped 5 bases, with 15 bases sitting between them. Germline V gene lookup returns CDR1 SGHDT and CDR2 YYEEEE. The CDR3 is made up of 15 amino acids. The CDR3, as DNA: TGTGCCAGCAGCTCCCTCCGCGATCTTCAAAACATTCAGTACTTC. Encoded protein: CASSSLRDLQNIQYF.

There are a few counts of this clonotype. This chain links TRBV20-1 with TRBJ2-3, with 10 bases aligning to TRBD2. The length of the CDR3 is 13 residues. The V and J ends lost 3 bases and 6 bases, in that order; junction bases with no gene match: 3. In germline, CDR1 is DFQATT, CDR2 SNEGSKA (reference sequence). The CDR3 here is CSASLAGDDTQYF. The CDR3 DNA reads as TGCAGTGCTAGCCTAGCGGGGGATGATACGCAGTATTTT.

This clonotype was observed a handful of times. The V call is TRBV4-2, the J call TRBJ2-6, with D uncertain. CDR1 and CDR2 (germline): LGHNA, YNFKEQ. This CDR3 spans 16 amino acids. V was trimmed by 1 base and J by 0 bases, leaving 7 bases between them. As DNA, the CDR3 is TGTGCCAGCAGCCAAGCCGGGCACTCTGGGGCCAACGTCCTGACTTTC. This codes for CASSQAGHSGANVLTF.

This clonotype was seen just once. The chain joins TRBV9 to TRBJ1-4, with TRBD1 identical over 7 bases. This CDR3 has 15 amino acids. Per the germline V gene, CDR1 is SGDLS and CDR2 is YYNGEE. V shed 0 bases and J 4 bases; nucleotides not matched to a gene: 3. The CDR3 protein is CASSVAGQYNEKLFF. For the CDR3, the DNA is TGTGCCAGCAGCGTAGCGGGACAGTATAATGAAAAACTGTTTTTT.

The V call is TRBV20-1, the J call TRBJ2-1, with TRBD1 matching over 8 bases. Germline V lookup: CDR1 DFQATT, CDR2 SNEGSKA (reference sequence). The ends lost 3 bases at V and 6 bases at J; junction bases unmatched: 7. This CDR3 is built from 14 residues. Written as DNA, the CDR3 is TGCAGTGCTAGTCCCGGGACAGGTGGCAATGAGCAGTTCTTC. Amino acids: CSASPGTGGNEQFF.

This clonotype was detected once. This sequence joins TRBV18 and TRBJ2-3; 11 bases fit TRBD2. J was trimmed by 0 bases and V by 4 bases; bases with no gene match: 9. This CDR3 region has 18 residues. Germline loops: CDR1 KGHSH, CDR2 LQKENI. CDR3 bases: TGTGCCAGCTCACAGTCGGGACCTAGCGGGGGGAGCACAGATACGCAGTATTTT. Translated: CASSQSGPSGGSTDTQYF.

The CDR3 region has the DNA TGCAGCCCCGTCCCGCAGGGGAACACTGAAGCTTTCTTT. Protein sequence: CSPVPQGNTEAFF. The genes are TRBV29-1 and TRBJ1-1; D perhaps matches TRBD1 (5 bases). The CDR3 loop spans 13 amino acids. Germline CDR1 and CDR2: SQVTM and ANQGSEA. Trimming took off 8 bases at V and 1 base at J, with 14 bases between the two ends.

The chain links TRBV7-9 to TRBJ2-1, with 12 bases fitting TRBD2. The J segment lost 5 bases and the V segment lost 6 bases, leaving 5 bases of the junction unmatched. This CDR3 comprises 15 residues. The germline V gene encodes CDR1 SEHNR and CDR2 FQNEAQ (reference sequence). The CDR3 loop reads CASRLLAGGNNEQFF. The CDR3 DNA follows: TGTGCCAGCAGACTACTAGCGGGGGGAAACAATGAGCAGTTCTTC.

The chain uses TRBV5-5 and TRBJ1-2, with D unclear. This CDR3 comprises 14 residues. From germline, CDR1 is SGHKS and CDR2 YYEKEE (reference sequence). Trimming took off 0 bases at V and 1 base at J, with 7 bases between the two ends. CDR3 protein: CASSLVENNYGYTF. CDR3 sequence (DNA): TGTGCCAGCAGCTTGGTAGAGAATAACTATGGCTACACCTTC.

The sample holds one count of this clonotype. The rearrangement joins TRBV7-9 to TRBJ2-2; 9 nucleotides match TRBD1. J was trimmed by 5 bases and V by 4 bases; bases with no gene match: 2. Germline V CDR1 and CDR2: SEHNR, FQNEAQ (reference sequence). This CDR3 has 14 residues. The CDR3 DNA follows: TGTGCCAGCAGCTGGGACAGGGAAACCGGGGAGCTGTTTTTT. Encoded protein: CASSWDRETGELFF.

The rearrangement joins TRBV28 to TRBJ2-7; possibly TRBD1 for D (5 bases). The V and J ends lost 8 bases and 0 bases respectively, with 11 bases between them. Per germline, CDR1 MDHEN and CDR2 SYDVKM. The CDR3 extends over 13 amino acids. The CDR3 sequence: CASSETASYEQYF. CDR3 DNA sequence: TGTGCCAGCTCCGAGACAGCCTCCTACGAGCAGTACTTC. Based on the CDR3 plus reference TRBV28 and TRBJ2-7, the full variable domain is DVKVTQSSRYLVKRTGEKVFLECVQDMDHENMFWYRQDPGLGLRLIYFSYDVKMKEKGDIPEGYSVSREKKERFSLILESASTNQTSMYLCASSETASYEQYFGPGTRLTVT.

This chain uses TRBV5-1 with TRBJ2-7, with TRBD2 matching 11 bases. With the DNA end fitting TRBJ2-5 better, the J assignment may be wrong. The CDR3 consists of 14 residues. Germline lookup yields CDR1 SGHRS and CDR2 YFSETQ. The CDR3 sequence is CASSFGTSGETQYF. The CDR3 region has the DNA TGCGCCAGCAGCTTCGGGACTAGCGGCGAGACCCAGTACTTC.

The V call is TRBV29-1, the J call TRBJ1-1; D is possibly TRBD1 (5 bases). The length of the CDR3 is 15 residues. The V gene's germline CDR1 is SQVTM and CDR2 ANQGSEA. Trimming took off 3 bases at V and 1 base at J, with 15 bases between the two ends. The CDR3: CSVERYGGPNTEAFF. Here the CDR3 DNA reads TGCAGCGTTGAGCGGTACGGGGGTCCGAACACTGAAGCTTTCTTT.

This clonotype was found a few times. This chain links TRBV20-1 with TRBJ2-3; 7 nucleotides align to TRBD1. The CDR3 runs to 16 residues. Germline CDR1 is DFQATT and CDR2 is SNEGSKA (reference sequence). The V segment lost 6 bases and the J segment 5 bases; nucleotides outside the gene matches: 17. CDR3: CSAPPTGRTSGDTQYF. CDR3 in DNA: TGCAGTGCACCCCCGACAGGGAGAACGTCTGGAGATACGCAGTATTTT.

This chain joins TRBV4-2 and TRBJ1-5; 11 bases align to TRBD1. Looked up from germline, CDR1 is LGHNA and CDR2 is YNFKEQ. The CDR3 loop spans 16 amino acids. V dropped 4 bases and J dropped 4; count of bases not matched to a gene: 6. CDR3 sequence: CASSLGDRGSNQPQHF. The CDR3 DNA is TGTGCCAGCAGCCTTGGGGACAGGGGGTCTAATCAGCCCCAGCATTTT.

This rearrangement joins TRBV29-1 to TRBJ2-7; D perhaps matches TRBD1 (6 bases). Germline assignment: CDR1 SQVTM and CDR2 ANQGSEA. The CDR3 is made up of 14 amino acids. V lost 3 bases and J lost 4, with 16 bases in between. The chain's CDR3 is CSVEETGTPYEQYF. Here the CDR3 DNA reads TGCAGCGTTGAGGAAACCGGGACACCTTACGAGCAGTACTTC.